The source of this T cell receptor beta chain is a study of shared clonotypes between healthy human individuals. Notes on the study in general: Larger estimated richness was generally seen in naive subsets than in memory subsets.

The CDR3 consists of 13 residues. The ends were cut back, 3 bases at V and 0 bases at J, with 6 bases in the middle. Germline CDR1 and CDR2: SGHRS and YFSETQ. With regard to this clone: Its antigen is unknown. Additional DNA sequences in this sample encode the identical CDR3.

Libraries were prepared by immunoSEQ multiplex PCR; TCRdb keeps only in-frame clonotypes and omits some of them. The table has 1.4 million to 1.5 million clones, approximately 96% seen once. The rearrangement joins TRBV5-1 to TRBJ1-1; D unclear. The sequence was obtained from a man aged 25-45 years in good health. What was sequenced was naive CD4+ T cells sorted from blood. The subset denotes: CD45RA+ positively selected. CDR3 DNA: TGCGCCAGCAGCTCCCAGCTGAACACTGAAGCTTTCTTT. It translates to CASSSQLNTEAFF.